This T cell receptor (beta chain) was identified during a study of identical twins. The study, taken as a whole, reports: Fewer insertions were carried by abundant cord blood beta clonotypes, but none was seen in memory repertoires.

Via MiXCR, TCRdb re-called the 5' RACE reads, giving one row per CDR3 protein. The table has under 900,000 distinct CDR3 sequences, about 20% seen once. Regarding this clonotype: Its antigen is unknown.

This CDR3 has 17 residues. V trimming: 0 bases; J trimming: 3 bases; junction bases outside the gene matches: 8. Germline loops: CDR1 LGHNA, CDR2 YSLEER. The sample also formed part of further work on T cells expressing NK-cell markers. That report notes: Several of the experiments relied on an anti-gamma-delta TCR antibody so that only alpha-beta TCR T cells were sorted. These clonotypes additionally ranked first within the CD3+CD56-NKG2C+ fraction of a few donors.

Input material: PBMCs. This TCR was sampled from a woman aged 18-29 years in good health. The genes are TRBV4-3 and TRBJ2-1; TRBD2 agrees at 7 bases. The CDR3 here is CASSQEGGASVYNEQFF. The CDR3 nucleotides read TGCGCCAGCAGCCAAGAGGGAGGGGCTAGCGTCTACAATGAGCAGTTCTTC.